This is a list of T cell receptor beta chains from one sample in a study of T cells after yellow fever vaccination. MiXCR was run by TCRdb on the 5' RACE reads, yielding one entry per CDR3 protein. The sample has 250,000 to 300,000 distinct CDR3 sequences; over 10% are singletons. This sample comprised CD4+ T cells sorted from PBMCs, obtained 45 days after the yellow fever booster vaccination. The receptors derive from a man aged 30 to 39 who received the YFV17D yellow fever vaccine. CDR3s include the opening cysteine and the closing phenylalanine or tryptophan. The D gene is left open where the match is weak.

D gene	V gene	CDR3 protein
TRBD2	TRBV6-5	CASSYSHRLASTDTQYF
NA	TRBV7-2	CASSTGVPNTEAFF
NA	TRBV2	CASSPAGNTQYF
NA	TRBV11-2	CASSAVYEQYF
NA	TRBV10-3	CAISGRRGNGYTF
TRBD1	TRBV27	CASSGGPGTGSYEQYF
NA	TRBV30	CAWAYSHEQYF
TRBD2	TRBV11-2	CASSLDRASGGSTDTQYF
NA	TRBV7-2	CASSWCSSYNEQFF
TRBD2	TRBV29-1	CSVDAGENIQYF
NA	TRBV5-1	CASSLEGSGYTF
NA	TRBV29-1	CSALDGTDTQYF
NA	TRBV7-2	CASSLVSGGTYNEQFF
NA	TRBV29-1	CSVGQARGEQYF
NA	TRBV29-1	CSVSRTASSGNTIYF
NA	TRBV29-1	CSVVGGRSAADTQYF
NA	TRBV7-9	CASSGGWGDTQYF
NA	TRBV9	CASSPTDSYSYNEQFF
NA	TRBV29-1	CSVGGSTEAFF
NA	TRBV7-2	CASSSTSFGQYF
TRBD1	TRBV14	CASTPGTGGTGELFF
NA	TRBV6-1	CASRQGLHNEQFF
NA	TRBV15	CATSREGAGPFLKLFF